Presented here are 18 T cell receptor beta chains from one specimen sequenced in a study of molecular identifiers for immune sequencing clone quantification. A single record per CDR3 protein comes from TCRdb applying MiXCR to the PCR reads. The table has about 630,000 distinct CDR3 sequences, over 25% seen once. Sequencing input: naive CD8+ T cells from blood, with Jurkat cell RNA spiked in. Subset described: FACS-sorted CD8+CD4-CCR7+CD45RA+ naive T cells. These receptor sequences come from a human donor in good health. Some libraries in this study had Jurkat cell RNA spiked in.

In this sample, this clonotype turned up a few times. The rearrangement links TRBV6-5 to TRBJ1-5; D is undetermined. Germline V gives CDR1 MNHEY, CDR2 SVGAGI. CDR3 length: 14 residues. V lost 2 bases and J lost 4, with 9 bases in between. The CDR3 region is CASSYRAENQPQHF. CDR3 DNA: TGTGCCAGCAGTTACCGGGCCGAGAATCAGCCCCAGCATTTT.

This clonotype was seen just once. Sequence at one end of the junction differs from germline and may be a read error. In nucleotides, the CDR3 is TGCGCCACCTATAGCGGGGGGGCCCACGATGAGCAATTCTTC. This translates into CATYSGGAHDEQFF. This chain joins TRBV10-2 and TRBJ2-1; 11 positions match TRBD2. The length of the CDR3 is 14 residues. The germline V gene encodes CDR1 WSHSY and CDR2 SAAADI.

This clonotype was seen at least ten times. V is TRBV12-3 or TRBV12-4 and J is TRBJ2-7; TRBD1 matches 7 bases. The ends lost 6 bases at V and 8 bases at J; junction bases unmatched: 10. The CDR3 runs 13 residues. Here the CDR3 DNA reads TGTGCCAGCAGCCCAATGTCAGGGGGTAAGCAGTACTTC. Its translation is CASSPMSGGKQYF.

This clonotype was detected once. The V call is TRBV19, the J call TRBJ2-3, with 12 bases aligning to TRBD2. The CDR3 totals 16 residues. V shed 6 bases, J shed 4 bases, and the junction held 8 bases outside the gene matches. Looked up from germline, CDR1 is LNHDA and CDR2 is SQIVND (reference sequence). The CDR3 bases are TGTGCCAGTAGCACCCAGACTAGCGGGGGATCAGATACGCAGTATTTT. Encoded protein: CASSTQTSGGSDTQYF. The full variable domain, completed using reference TRBV19 and TRBJ2-3, is DGGITQSPKYLFRKEGQNVTLSCEQNLNHDAMYWYRQDPGQGLRLIYYSQIVNDFQKGDIAEGYSVSREKKESFPLTVTSAQKNPTAFYLCASSTQTSGGSDTQYFGPGTRLTVL.

On this clonotype itself: This may come from a read error, since a much larger clone is one base off. The CDR3 protein is CVSSSIFNTEAFF. The DNA of the CDR3 is TGTGTCAGCAGCTCCATTTTCAACACTGAAGCTTTCTTT. This chain joins TRBV7-8 and TRBJ1-1; D uncertain. The germline gives CDR1 SGHVS, CDR2 FQNEAQ. There are 13 residues in the CDR3. Filled out from reference TRBV7-8 and TRBJ1-1, the complete variable domain reads GAGVSQSPRYKVAKRGQDVALRCDPISGHVSLFWYQQALGQGPEFLTYFQNEAQLDKSGLPSDRFFAERPEGSVSTLKIQRTQQEDSAVYLCVSSSIFNTEAFFGQGTRLTVV.

The rearrangement uses TRBV7-8 and TRBJ2-7, with 8 bases aligning to TRBD1. From germline, CDR1 is SGHVS and CDR2 FQNEAQ. This CDR3 contains 13 residues. V trimming: 8 bases; J trimming: 8 bases; junction bases outside the gene matches: 11. The CDR3 nucleotides are TGTGCCAGCTCCGGACAGGGTTCGGACAAGCAGTACTTC. Protein: CASSGQGSDKQYF.

This clonotype was seen a handful of times. V gene TRBV15 combines with J gene TRBJ2-3; 9 nucleotides match TRBD2. Looked up from germline, CDR1 is LNHNV and CDR2 is YYDKDF (reference sequence). This CDR3 has 16 residues. V gave up 1 base and J gave up 1 base; unmatched junction bases: 3. The CDR3 region has the DNA TGTGCCACCAGCAGAGCTATAGCGGGGGGCACAGATACGCAGTATTTT. This codes for CATSRAIAGGTDTQYF.

This clonotype was seen a handful of times. The gene calls are TRBV30 and TRBJ1-6, with TRBD1 matching over 7 bases. The CDR3 runs to 13 residues. Germline V gives CDR1 GTSNPN, CDR2 SVGIG (reference sequence). The ends lost 3 bases at V and 10 bases at J; junction bases unmatched: 6. Written as DNA, the CDR3 is TGTGCCTGGAGGGAAGGGACAGCCTCACCCCTCCACTTT. Translated: CAWREGTASPLHF.

Only a few counts were recorded for this clonotype. The gene calls are TRBV12-3 or TRBV12-4 and TRBJ1-1, with 8 nucleotides matching TRBD1. The CDR3 runs to 15 residues. Trimming removed 1 base from V and 1 base from J; junction bases left unmatched: 2. CDR3 coding DNA: TGTGCCAGCAGTTTAGGGACAGGGTCGAACACTGAAGCTTTCTTT. It yields the protein CASSLGTGSNTEAFF.

In the case of this clonotype: A clone one base away is much larger, so this may be a read error. This chain joins TRBV7-2 and TRBJ2-3; D not resolved. The V and J ends lost 4 bases and 0 bases respectively, with 11 bases between them. The CDR3 loop spans 15 amino acids. Germline-derived CDR1 and CDR2 are SGHTA and FQGNSA. CDR3 DNA sequence: TGTGCCAGCAGCTCCATGGTGGCGAGCACAGATACGCAGTATTTT. As protein: CASSSMVASTDTQYF.

This clonotype was recorded at least ten times. V usage is TRBV12-3 or TRBV12-4 and J usage is TRBJ2-3; no reliable D call. V lost 7 bases and J lost 2, with 10 bases in between. This CDR3 has 13 amino acids. In DNA, the CDR3 is TGTGCCAGCACCCCGTCGGACACAGATACGCAGTATTTT. It translates to CASTPSDTDTQYF.

Concerning this clonotype: Because it lacks the conserved phenylalanine or tryptophan at the end, this CDR3 is likely a read error. V gene TRBV13 combines with J gene TRBJ2-3; no clear D gene. CDR1 PRHDT and CDR2 FYEKMQ come from the germline V gene (reference sequence). The CDR3 consists of 16 residues. In DNA form, the CDR3 reads TGTGCCAGCGGCTTAACAGCCGTTGGCTACACAGATACGCAGTATTCT. It specifies CASGLTAVGYTDTQYS.

This clonotype was counted ten times or more. The rearrangement joins TRBV10-2 to TRBJ2-3; 8 nucleotides line up with TRBD2. The length of the CDR3 is 15 residues. The germline gives CDR1 WSHSY, CDR2 SAAADI. J was trimmed by 6 bases and V by 3 bases; bases with no gene match: 8. The CDR3: CASSDSGASVDTQYF. The CDR3 nucleotides read TGCGCCAGCAGTGATAGCGGGGCTAGCGTTGATACGCAGTATTTT.

In its sample, this clonotype was seen many times. CDR3 sequence reads: CASSPTAQDTDTQYF. DNA of the CDR3: TGTGCCAGCAGTCCGACAGCACAAGACACAGATACGCAGTATTTT. The rearrangement uses TRBV12-3 or TRBV12-4 and TRBJ2-3, with D possibly TRBD1 on 5 matching bases. This CDR3 has 15 residues. V shed 5 bases and J shed 2 bases, with 14 bases lying between them.

This clonotype was seen ten or more times. This sequence joins TRBV5-1 and TRBJ2-5, with TRBD2 as a possible D gene (6 bases). The CDR3 runs to 14 residues. Trimming took off 4 bases at V and 5 bases at J, with 15 bases between the two ends. Looked up from germline, CDR1 is SGHRS and CDR2 is YFSETQ. The CDR3 loop is CASSRTTLSETQYF. In DNA, the CDR3 is TGCGCCAGCAGCAGGACTACCCTCTCGGAGACCCAGTACTTC.

This clonotype was seen only a few times. This chain joins TRBV28 and TRBJ2-1, with 12 bases lining up with TRBD2. The CDR3 has 15 amino acids. V lost 2 bases, J lost 8 bases, and 4 bases stayed unmatched. Germline V gives CDR1 MDHEN, CDR2 SYDVKM. The CDR3 here is CASSLETSGSYEQFF. The CDR3 DNA reads TGTGCCAGCAGTTTAGAGACTAGCGGGAGTTATGAGCAGTTCTTC.

This chain's CDR3 is CASSGLAGEVNEQFF. The CDR3 DNA follows: TGTGCCAGCAGCGGACTAGCGGGAGAGGTCAATGAGCAGTTCTTC. The chain has TRBV27 and TRBJ2-1, with 13 bases identical to TRBD2. V dropped 6 bases and J dropped 6; count of bases not matched to a gene: 5. The CDR3 covers 15 residues. Germline assignment: CDR1 MNHEY and CDR2 SMNVEV (reference sequence).

The V call is TRBV27, the J call TRBJ2-1; TRBD2 is a possible D gene (5 bases). Germline CDR1 MNHEY, CDR2 SMNVEV (reference sequence). This CDR3 comprises 13 residues. V lost 3 bases, J lost 8 bases, and 11 bases lay in between. The CDR3 DNA reads TGTGCCAGCAGTTTCGCTAGCACTTATGAGCAGTTCTTC. Its translation: CASSFASTYEQFF.